This T cell receptor beta chain emerged from a study of T cell repertoires in cytomegalovirus infection. This clonotype was detected a few times. The CDR3 runs 14 residues. The ends were cut back, 5 bases at V and 0 bases at J, with 11 bases in the middle. The germline V gene has CDR1 MDHEN and CDR2 SYDVKM. TCRdb used MiXCR to reprocess the reads, holding one entry per CDR3 protein. This sample yields hundreds of thousands of distinct CDR3 sequences, of which approximately 30% are seen a single time; around 13% belongs to the top ten. This receptor was obtained from a human donor in good health (CMV status not recorded). Some clones in this sample may be carry-over from other donors' samples. Sequencing used PBMCs. V gene TRBV28 combines with J gene TRBJ2-7; maybe TRBD2 (6 bases). As DNA, the CDR3 is TGTGCCAGCAGTCGGACGGGAGCCTCCTACGAGCAGTACTTC. It is translated as CASSRTGASYEQYF.